This TCR beta chain was captured in a study of glioma-infiltrating T cells. Points on this clonotype: Its antigen is unidentified.

Study-level findings and limits: Gliomas, especially low-grade, showed above-expected tissue-blood divergence; non-neoplastic patients showed below.

Using RNA template, CDR3s of TCR alpha and beta were amplified with iRepertoire arm-PCR. Input was about 100-450 ng of tissue mRNA or PBMC total RNA. MiXCR, run by TCRdb on the multiplex PCR reads, gives a single entry per CDR3 protein. The profile shows under 200,000 distinct CDR3 sequences, over 30% of them singletons. Sequenced input: glioma tissue, nonneoplastic brain tissue, or PBMCs (not recorded which). This TCR was sampled from a human donor with low-grade glioma or glioblastoma, undergoing nonglioma brain surgery, or in good health (not recorded which).

As DNA, the CDR3 is TGTGCCATCAGTATTAATAGCGGGAAAGAGACCCAGTTCTTC. Protein product: CAISINSGKETQFF. The chain recombines TRBV10-3 with TRBJ2-1; 8 nucleotides line up with TRBD2. J gave up 13 bases and V 5 bases, and 13 bases lay outside the gene matches. Germline lookup yields CDR1 ENHRY and CDR2 SYGVKD. The CDR3 totals 14 residues.